Following are 4 T cell receptor beta chains from one sample sequenced in a study of T-cell reconstitution after alpha-beta-depleted transplantation in children. Unique molecular identifiers were incorporated during preparation of the TCRbeta library. TCRdb processed the PCR reads anew with MiXCR; each CDR3 protein has one entry. The sample has over 200,000 distinct CDR3 sequences, approximately 17% seen once. Sample: PBMCs, mostly from graft donor cells, taken 360 days after TCRalphabeta/CD19-depleted stem cell transplant. These receptors originate from a male patient aged 2-10 years who had a stem cell transplant for acute lymphoblastic leukemia, so the T cells may come from the graft donor.

This clonotype was detected only a few times. The chain has TRBV28 and TRBJ2-5; a weak D match, TRBD2 (6 bases). V was clipped by 4 bases and J by 5 bases, with 17 bases between them. The CDR3 runs 15 residues. Germline V lookup: CDR1 MDHEN, CDR2 SYDVKM. The CDR3 sequence is CASSSLEEGWETQYF. The CDR3 bases are TGTGCCAGCAGTTCCCTAGAGGAGGGTTGGGAGACCCAGTACTTC. The whole variable domain, remainder taken from reference TRBV28 and TRBJ2-5, is DVKVTQSSRYLVKRTGEKVFLECVQDMDHENMFWYRQDPGLGLRLIYFSYDVKMKEKGDIPEGYSVSREKKERFSLILESASTNQTSMYLCASSSLEEGWETQYFGPGTRLLVL.

This clonotype was picked up many times. This rearrangement joins TRBV11-3 to TRBJ1-5; D unresolved. The V gene's germline CDR1 is SGHNT and CDR2 YENEEA. V was clipped by 1 base and J by 0 bases, with 16 bases between them. This CDR3 is built from 18 residues. This chain's CDR3 is CASSLVWARGGSNQPQHF. For the CDR3, the DNA is TGTGCCAGCAGCTTAGTGTGGGCGCGAGGAGGTAGCAATCAGCCCCAGCATTTT.

The chain recombines TRBV7-2 with TRBJ1-1; unclear D gene. Looked up from germline, CDR1 is SGHTA and CDR2 is FQGNSA. The CDR3 covers 13 residues. V was trimmed by 5 bases and J by 5 bases, leaving 12 bases between them. CDR3 residues: CASSGSELTEAFF. CDR3 DNA: TGTGCCAGCAGCGGATCGGAATTGACTGAAGCTTTCTTT. The full variable domain, with the rest looked up from reference TRBV7-2 and TRBJ1-1, is GAGVSQSPSNKVTEKGKDVELRCDPISGHTALYWYRQSLGQGLEFLIYFQGNSAPDKSGLPSDRFSAERTGGSVSTLTIQRTQQEDSAVYLCASSGSELTEAFFGQGTRLTVV.

The V and J genes are TRBV6-2 or TRBV6-3 and TRBJ1-3; D is uncertain. Germline V lookup: CDR1 MNHEY, CDR2 SVGEGT. V dropped 5 bases and J dropped 0 bases, with 14 bases sitting between them. CDR3 size: 16 residues. The CDR3 loop is CASSDDGSGSGNTIYF. The CDR3 region has the DNA TGTGCCAGCAGTGATGACGGATCCGGCTCTGGAAACACCATATATTTT.